The clone carrying this T cell receptor beta chain was seen many times. This specimen comes from a study of spatial heterogeneity in lung cancer. Time point reported: blood at routine non-recurrence follow-up after resection. Without sorting, whole RNA was sequenced from tumor, nontumor lung or frozen PBMC. TCR cDNA molecules were tagged individually, and each one carried a unique molecular identifier. In TCRdb, the 5' RACE reads were re-called with MiXCR into one record per CDR3 protein. The sample includes around 27,000 distinct CDR3 sequences, around 5.8% of them seen just once. The specimen comprised PBMCs, sampled at follow-up. The TCR originated in a male donor with early-stage non-small cell lung cancer.

DNA for the CDR3: TGTGCCAGCAGCACTTTACAGGGGACTGGGGCCAACGTCCTGACTTTC. It translates to CASSTLQGTGANVLTF. The chain couples TRBV9 to TRBJ2-6, with TRBD1 identical over 7 bases. There are 16 residues in the CDR3. Looked up from germline, CDR1 is SGDLS and CDR2 is YYNGEE. The ends lost 4 bases at V and 2 bases at J; junction bases unmatched: 6.